One and the same sample provided the 10 T cell receptor beta chains below, sequenced in a study of blood T cell repertoires in COVID-19. Sequenced by immunoSEQ multiplex PCR; TCRdb stores in-frame clones only, minus some. The sample has about 200,000 clones, 70% to 90% seen once. The specimen sequenced was peripheral blood. The receptors originated from an elderly man with acute or convalescent COVID-19.

This clone was detected only once. The CDR3 sequence is CASSLVGGLSYNEQFF. In nucleotides, the CDR3 is TGCGCCAGCAGCTTGGTTGGGGGCTTATCCTACAATGAGCAGTTCTTC. The chain has TRBV5-1 and TRBJ2-1, with D perhaps matching TRBD1 (6 bases). Trimming stripped 0 bases from V and 1 base from J, with 11 bases between. Germline loops: CDR1 SGHRS, CDR2 YFSETQ. CDR3 length: 16 amino acids.

Comments on this clone: Different DNA sequences within this sample yield the same CDR3. The V gene is TRBV6-5, the J gene TRBJ2-7; TRBD2 aligns across 10 bases. Germline assignment: CDR1 MNHEY and CDR2 SVGAGI. J lost 0 bases, V lost 5 bases, and 4 bases had no gene match. The CDR3 runs to 15 residues. The CDR3 loop reads CASSPTSGASYEQYF. The CDR3 DNA sequence: TGTGCCAGCAGTCCCACTAGCGGGGCCTCCTACGAGCAGTACTTC.

The chain employs TRBV28 and TRBJ2-1; 10 positions agree with TRBD1. The germline gives CDR1 MDHEN, CDR2 SYDVKM. Trimming took 6 bases from V and 4 from J; bases not matched to a gene: 6. The CDR3 is made up of 15 amino acids. DNA for the CDR3: TGTGCCAGCAGCCTGGACAGGGGGGCGTACAATGAGCAGTTCTTC. Its protein is CASSLDRGAYNEQFF.

The genes are TRBV2 and TRBJ1-2; D remains unclear. Germline CDR1 SNHLY, CDR2 FYNNEI. Deletions cut 4 bases from V and 0 bases from J, with 6 bases between. The CDR3 runs to 13 residues. CDR3 DNA: TGTGCCAGCAGTGTGCCGGCTAACTATGGCTACACCTTC. It is translated as CASSVPANYGYTF.

The rearrangement uses TRBV19 and TRBJ1-6; D uncertain. Trimming removed 6 bases from V and 4 bases from J, with 7 bases in between. CDR3 size: 13 residues. Germline assignment: CDR1 LNHDA and CDR2 SQIVND (reference sequence). The chain's CDR3 is CASRVQYNSPLHF. The CDR3 region has the DNA TGTGCCAGTAGAGTACAGTATAATTCACCCCTCCACTTT.

CDR3 protein: CASRPGTLNTEAFF. In DNA form, the CDR3 reads TGTGCCAGTAGACCCGGGACACTGAACACTGAAGCTTTCTTT. The V gene is TRBV19, the J gene TRBJ1-1, with TRBD1 as a possible D gene (6 bases). CDR3 length: 14 amino acids. The V gene's germline CDR1 is LNHDA and CDR2 SQIVND (reference sequence). The V end was cut by 6 bases, the J end by 0 bases, with 11 bases between.

As regards this clone: The sample has other DNA sequences that encode this CDR3 too. This rearrangement joins TRBV12-3 or TRBV12-4 to TRBJ2-5; D remains ambiguous. This CDR3 spans 11 amino acids. V shed 8 bases and J shed 4 bases, with 8 bases lying between them. For the CDR3, the DNA is TGTGCCAGCTCCACATTAGAGACCCAGTACTTC. This sequence encodes CASSTLETQYF.

This clone was seen only once. The chain carries TRBV4-1 and TRBJ2-3; D is perhaps TRBD1 (6 bases). V gave up 3 bases and J gave up 0 bases, with 13 bases separating them. The CDR3 has 16 amino acids. Germline V gives CDR1 MGHRA, CDR2 YSYEKL. CDR3 residues: CASSHPGQPSTDTQYF. The CDR3 DNA reads as TGCGCCAGCAGCCACCCCGGACAGCCTAGCACAGATACGCAGTATTTT.

This sequence joins TRBV27 and TRBJ2-7; 11 bases agree with TRBD2. The length of the CDR3 is 13 residues. J was trimmed by 13 bases and V by 3 bases; bases with no gene match: 8. Germline V lookup: CDR1 MNHEY, CDR2 SMNVEV (reference sequence). Here the CDR3 reads CASSLGTSGRVYV. As DNA, the CDR3 is TGTGCCAGCAGTTTGGGGACTAGCGGTAGGGTATACGTC.

In this sample, this clone turned up once. The V call is TRBV4-1, the J call TRBJ2-7; tentative D call: TRBD1 (5 bases). The CDR3 covers 15 residues. Trimming took 0 bases from V and 0 from J, leaving 9 bases between them. The germline V gene encodes CDR1 MGHRA and CDR2 YSYEKL. The CDR3 here is CASSQDDRFSYEQYF. CDR3 nucleotides: TGCGCCAGCAGCCAAGATGACAGATTCTCCTACGAGCAGTACTTC.